A selection of T cell receptor beta chains follows, all from one sample in a study of T and B cells in COVID-19 patients. One entry per CDR3 protein results from TCRdb running MiXCR on the multiplex PCR reads. Here the sample spans around 3,000 distinct CDR3 sequences, under 30% being singletons. Material: blood. These receptors were taken from a human donor with active COVID-19. The CDR3 runs from the conserved cysteine through the conserved F or W. The D gene is left open where the match is weak. For some rows the clone size is stated as once, few or many, or as a class when expanded; others skip it.

TRBV4-3	TRBD2	TRBJ2-3	-	CASSTGSWLAGNRSPDTQYF	TGTGCCAGCAGTACGGGCTCGTGGCTAGCGGGGAACCGGTCCCCAGATACGCAGTATTTT
TRBV7-9	-	TRBJ1-4	few	CASSFPATNEKLFF	TGTGCCAGCAGCTTCCCCGCAACTAATGAAAAACTGTTTTTT
TRBV20-1	-	TRBJ2-2	few	CSAPMNTGELFF	TGCAGTGCTCCTATGAACACCGGGGAGCTGTTTTTT
TRBV25-1	-	TRBJ1-3	-	CASSVGSGNTIYF	TGTGCCAGCAGTGTCGGCTCTGGAAACACCATATATTTT
TRBV19	TRBD2	TRBJ2-4	medium-sized	CASSIALASGNIQYF	TGTGCCAGTAGTATAGCGTTGGCTAGCGGGAACATTCAGTACTTC
TRBV5-1	-	TRBJ2-3	many	CASSLRRGGGSTDTQYF	TGCGCCAGCAGTCTGAGGCGGGGAGGAGGTTCGACAGATACGCAGTATTTT
TRBV6-1	-	TRBJ2-7	-	CASSHSGRRAYEQYF	TGTGCCAGCAGTCATTCTGGGCGCCGAGCCTACGAGCAGTACTTC
TRBV6-5	-	TRBJ1-6	medium-sized	CASSYKEIINSPLHF	TGTGCCAGCAGTTACAAGGAGATCATAAATTCACCCCTCCACTTT
TRBV6-5	-	TRBJ1-1	many	CASSRGNTEAFF	TGTGCCAGCAGTAGAGGGAACACTGAAGCTTTCTTT
TRBV20-1	TRBD1	TRBJ1-2	-	CSAAGTGREDYTF	TGCAGTGCGGCCGGGACAGGGAGAGAGGACTACACCTTC
TRBV30	TRBD1	TRBJ1-6	medium-sized	CAWSTDRASYNSPLHF	TGTGCCTGGAGCACTGACAGGGCATCCTATAATTCACCCCTCCACTTT
TRBV29-1	-	TRBJ2-2	large	CSVRGGGGDTGELFF	TGCAGCGTTCGAGGAGGGGGAGGGGACACCGGGGAGCTGTTTTTT
TRBV11-3	-	TRBJ2-7	few	CASSFSRDGIYEQYF	TGTGCCAGCAGCTTCTCCCGGGACGGGATCTACGAGCAGTACTTC
TRBV20-1	TRBD2	TRBJ2-3	-	CSASLRRGSTDTQYF	TGCAGTGCTAGTCTTCGGCGGGGGAGCACAGATACGCAGTATTTT
TRBV18	TRBD1	TRBJ1-2	medium-sized	CASSPEDRTTGYTF	TGTGCCAGCTCACCAGAGGACAGGACAACTGGCTACACCTTC
TRBV18	-	TRBJ2-7	-	CASSPPFGYSGTERLVNSYEQYF	TGTGCCAGCTCACCACCGTTTGGGTACTCCGGGACAGAAAGACTAGTCAACTCCTACGAGCAGTACTTC
TRBV5-4	-	TRBJ2-2	-	CASSLAGGRGRSGELFF	TGTGCCAGCAGCTTGGCGGGGGGCAGGGGGCGTAGCGGGGAGCTGTTTTTT
TRBV10-3	-	TRBJ1-5	medium-sized	CAISERGAADQPQHF	TGTGCCATCAGTGAGCGAGGGGCGGCGGATCAGCCCCAGCATTTT
TRBV29-1	-	TRBJ2-1	-	CSVGSSGGTASSYNEQFF	TGCAGCGTTGGCAGTTCAGGGGGGACAGCGAGCTCCTACAATGAGCAGTTCTTC
TRBV19	-	TRBJ2-7	-	CASSRPASYEQYF	TGTGCCAGTAGCCGGCCAGCCTCCTACGAGCAGTACTTC
TRBV5-1	TRBD1	TRBJ1-3	many	CASSLVQGASGNTIYF	TGCGCCAGCAGCTTGGTCCAGGGGGCCTCTGGAAACACCATATATTTT
TRBV5-1	TRBD2	TRBJ2-3	few	CASSVTPGLAGQGDTQYF	TGCGCCAGCAGCGTGACTCCGGGACTAGCGGGACAGGGGGATACGCAGTATTTT
TRBV20-1	-	TRBJ2-5	few	CSARAAGRETQYF	TGCAGTGCTAGGGCCGCAGGGCGAGAGACCCAGTACTTC
TRBV29-1	-	TRBJ2-3	-	CSVETGRTDTQYF	TGCAGCGTTGAAACAGGCCGGACAGATACGCAGTATTTT
TRBV11-3	TRBD2	TRBJ2-1	large	CASSSRLALNYNEQFF	TGTGCCAGCAGCTCCAGACTAGCGCTAAACTACAATGAGCAGTTCTTC
TRBV6-2/TRBV6-3	TRBD2	TRBJ2-2	medium-sized	CASSYSKVASGGVNTGELFF	TGTGCCAGCAGTTACTCGAAGGTGGCTAGCGGGGGGGTGAACACCGGGGAGCTGTTTTTT
TRBV6-1	TRBD1	TRBJ1-1	-	CASTLTGGLTEAFF	TGTGCCAGCACTCTAACAGGGGGCCTCACTGAAGCTTTCTTT
TRBV2	-	TRBJ1-5	-	CASSVGQGLQPQHF	TGTGCCAGCAGTGTGGGGCAGGGCTTGCAGCCCCAGCATTTT
TRBV6-5	-	TRBJ1-6	medium-sized	CASRGRRNSPLHF	TGTGCCAGCAGGGGACGGAGAAATTCACCCCTCCACTTT
TRBV20-1	-	TRBJ1-5	once	CSAREDYSNQPQHF	TGCAGTGCTAGAGAGGACTATAGCAATCAGCCCCAGCATTTT
TRBV13	-	TRBJ2-3	-	CASSPGQLTDTQYF	TGTGCCAGCAGCCCCGGACAGCTCACAGATACGCAGTATTTT
TRBV7-9	-	TRBJ1-4	-	CASSRPGLGNEKLFF	TGTGCCAGCAGCCGCCCAGGGCTCGGTAATGAAAAACTGTTTTTT
TRBV5-1	-	TRBJ2-1	few	CASSLVPGLPTYNEQFF	TGCGCCAGCAGCTTGGTCCCAGGGCTTCCTACCTACAATGAGCAGTTCTTC
TRBV18	-	TRBJ2-1	medium-sized	CASSAPGTPHEQFF	TGTGCCAGCTCAGCTCCCGGGACTCCTCATGAGCAGTTCTTC
TRBV19	TRBD2	TRBJ2-5	few	CASSLASGVGETQYF	TGTGCCAGTAGTCTAGCTAGCGGGGTTGGGGAGACCCAGTACTTC
TRBV10-3	TRBD2	TRBJ2-3	medium-sized	CAISPMSGGATVTDTQYF	TGTGCCATCAGCCCTATGAGCGGGGGGGCCACCGTGACAGATACGCAGTATTTT
TRBV6-1	-	TRBJ2-2	medium-sized	CASSHSGRRPTGELFF	TGTGCCAGCAGTCATTCTGGGCGCCGACCTACCGGGGAGCTGTTTTTT
TRBV7-9	-	TRBJ1-4	-	CASTFGSLATNKKLFF	TGTGCCAGCACCTTCGGCAGCCTTGCAACTAATAAAAAACTGTTTTTT
TRBV19	TRBD1	TRBJ2-6	large	CASSQGDYSGANVLTF	TGTGCCAGTAGTCAGGGGGATTACTCTGGGGCCAACGTCCTGACTTTC
TRBV5-1	TRBD2	TRBJ2-2	few	CASSESSGGTGELFF	TGCGCCAGCAGCGAGTCCAGCGGGGGGACCGGGGAGCTGTTTTTT
TRBV10-3	-	TRBJ1-6	medium-sized	CAISESAGEFSPLHF	TGTGCCATCAGTGAGTCCGCAGGGGAGTTTTCACCCCTCCACTTT
TRBV12-3/TRBV12-4	TRBD1	TRBJ1-6	medium-sized	CASSYRQGRSPLHF	TGTGCCAGCAGCTATCGACAGGGGAGGTCACCCCTCCACTTT
TRBV7-9	-	TRBJ1-3	-	CASSFSGGPGGNTIYF	TGTGCCAGCAGCTTCTCGGGGGGTCCCGGTGGAAACACCATATATTTT
TRBV19	TRBD2	TRBJ2-1	few	CASSPWTSGGLSSYNEQFF	TGTGCCAGTAGTCCATGGACTAGCGGGGGCCTAAGCTCCTACAATGAGCAGTTCTTC
TRBV7-2	TRBD2	TRBJ2-5	-	CASSLGGGGPGETQYF	TGTGCCAGCAGCTTAGGGGGCGGGGGGCCTGGGGAGACCCAGTACTTC
TRBV5-6	-	TRBJ2-5	medium-sized	CASNAEAPRARQKETQYF	TGTGCCAGCAACGCTGAGGCCCCAAGAGCACGACAAAAAGAGACCCAGTACTTC
TRBV7-2	TRBD2	TRBJ2-7	-	CASSPSGGSNEQYF	TGTGCCAGCAGCCCGAGCGGGGGTTCCAACGAGCAGTACTTC
TRBV13	TRBD2	TRBJ2-5	medium-sized	CASSSETSGGPLRSETQYF	TGTGCCAGCAGCTCGGAAACTAGCGGGGGACCACTTAGGTCGGAGACCCAGTACTTC
TRBV6-5	-	TRBJ1-2	medium-sized	CASSPDSHYGYTF	TGTGCCAGCAGCCCGGACAGCCACTATGGCTACACCTTC
TRBV19	TRBD1	TRBJ2-7	-	CASSMMGTDNLGQQYF	TGTGCCAGTAGTATGATGGGGACAGACAACTTAGGTCAGCAGTACTTC
TRBV19	TRBD1	TRBJ1-3	medium-sized	CASTLGTGGRSGNTIYF	TGTGCCAGTACCCTTGGGACAGGCGGCCGCTCTGGAAACACCATATATTTT
TRBV27	TRBD1	TRBJ2-2	medium-sized	CASSPRQGATGELFF	TGTGCCAGCAGTCCCCGACAGGGGGCGACCGGGGAGCTGTTTTTT
TRBV12-3/TRBV12-4	-	TRBJ1-1	medium-sized	CASSLREIGTEAFF	TGTGCCAGCAGTCTCAGGGAAATAGGTACTGAAGCTTTCTTT
TRBV7-3	-	TRBJ2-2	-	CASSSFRGGLFF	TGTGCCAGCAGCTCCTTTAGAGGGGGACTGTTTTTT
TRBV7-9	TRBD2	TRBJ2-3	medium-sized	CASSFGGGTDTQYF	TGTGCCAGCAGCTTCGGCGGGGGTACAGATACGCAGTATTTT
TRBV12-3/TRBV12-4	-	TRBJ2-6	medium-sized	CASSQGTNSGANVLTF	TGTGCCAGCAGTCAGGGGACAAACTCTGGGGCCAACGTCCTGACTTTC
TRBV19	-	TRBJ1-5	medium-sized	CASRGGGSNQPQHF	TGTGCCAGTAGAGGGGGGGGTAGCAATCAGCCCCAGCATTTT